This entry features one T cell receptor beta chain sequence. The V and J ends lost 3 bases and 4 bases, in that order; junction bases with no gene match: 2. The CDR3 is made up of 13 amino acids. Germline CDR1 reads PRHDT; CDR2 reads FYEKMQ (reference sequence). The data originate from a study of blood T cell repertoires in COVID-19. Original processing notes: The authors estimated nucleated cell counts from reference gene primer amplification. Sequenced by immunoSEQ multiplex PCR; TCRdb stores in-frame clones only, minus some. The V and J calls and clone size are taken from that table; D and trimming were inferred from the DNA. Seen here are 95,000 to 150,000 clones, around 81% observed once, and the top ten hold roughly 15%. During active infection, Seattle patients enrolled and were then monitored through disease.

Input material: peripheral blood. The clonotype was recovered from a man aged 25-45 years with COVID-19, enrolled during active disease. The rearrangement uses TRBV13 and TRBJ2-5; the match to TRBD1 covers 7 bases. The CDR3 DNA reads TGTGCCAGCAGCTTCAAGGGGGCAGAGACCCAGTACTTC. This codes for CASSFKGAETQYF. Together with reference TRBV13 and TRBJ2-5, the CDR3 gives the full variable domain: AAGVIQSPRHLIKEKRETATLKCYPIPRHDTVYWYQQGPGQDPQFLISFYEKMQSDKGSIPDRFSAQQFSDYHSELNMSSLELGDSALYFCASSFKGAETQYFGPGTRLLVL.